Sequencing of this T cell receptor beta chain was carried out in a study of Graves' ophthalmopathy and Graves' hyperthyroidism. Findings of the study overall: Ophthalmopathy versus stable hyperthyroidism: 13-signature model gave 87.88% sensitivity, 75% to 83% specificity. Blood was where most expanded thyroid clonotypes above 0.001 frequency also turned up. The model predicted ophthalmopathy progression with about 71% sensitivity and around 72% specificity.

Hyperthyroidism patients, all newly diagnosed, had under 2 months' duration and ages of 18 to 65. This clonotype was observed at least ten times. Its target is unknown. Transcripts of RNA were the source for amplifying TCR beta CDR3 regions. First-round RT-PCR employed HTBI primers, with a second-round multiplex PCR after it. TCRdb independently ran MiXCR on the multiplex PCR reads; one entry per CDR3 protein. The data contain about 1.1 million distinct CDR3 sequences, about two fifths of them seen just once; the ten biggest clones take up around 10%. The CDR3 sequence is 15 residues long. The V gene lost 4 bases and the J gene lost 4 bases, with 14 bases spanning the gap.

The chain has TRBV12-3 or TRBV12-4 and TRBJ1-5, with D maybe TRBD1 (5 bases). The TCR was taken from an adult man with Graves' hyperthyroidism. Specimen: peripheral blood or thyroid tissue (not recorded which). The CDR3 loop reads CASSWDRDGNQPQHF. The CDR3 DNA follows: TGTGCCAGCAGTTGGGATAGGGACGGGAATCAGCCCCAGCATTTT.